These 10 T cell receptor beta chains were sequenced from one sample in a study of blood T cell repertoires in COVID-19. Clones were read by immunoSEQ multiplex PCR, and TCRdb kept only the in-frame ones, dropping some. The table records tens of thousands of clones, 82% of them present only once. Material: peripheral blood. The receptors shown here come from a human donor in a cohort sampled during active COVID-19.

This chain links TRBV4-2 with TRBJ1-5, with D maybe TRBD1 (5 bases). CDR1 and CDR2 (germline): LGHNA, YNFKEQ. This CDR3 has 15 residues. Trimming pared 1 base from V and 8 bases from J, leaving 15 bases between. In DNA form, the CDR3 reads TGTGCCAGCAGCCAAGGAGGCAGGGATGAAGAGCCCCAGCATTTT. Its translation: CASSQGGRDEEPQHF.

This clone came up once. V is TRBV2 and J is TRBJ2-1; TRBD2 matches at 11 bases. Trimming took 7 bases from V and 5 from J; bases not matched to a gene: 16. Germline CDR1 is SNHLY and CDR2 is FYNNEI. The CDR3 sequence is 18 residues long. The CDR3 DNA sequence: TGTGCCAGCAACGGACAAGACCCGGGACTAGCGGAACACAATGAGCAGTTCTTC. Translating it yields CASNGQDPGLAEHNEQFF.

This clone was seen once. The chain combines TRBV2 with TRBJ1-5; D might be TRBD1 (5 bases). Germline CDR1 SNHLY, CDR2 FYNNEI. The CDR3 is made up of 13 amino acids. V lost 5 bases and J lost 8, with 13 bases in between. The DNA for the CDR3 is TGTGCCAGCAGTCTCTTGGGGGGGGAGCCCCAGCATTTT. Translation: CASSLLGGEPQHF.

This clone was detected only a few times. V is TRBV19 and J is TRBJ1-6; D may be TRBD1 (5 bases). Germline loops: CDR1 LNHDA, CDR2 SQIVND (reference sequence). The CDR3 extends over 13 amino acids. V lost 5 bases, J lost 9 bases, and 11 bases lay in between. In DNA form, the CDR3 reads TGTGCCAGTAGTTCAGGGCGAGTTTCACCCCTCCACTTT. As protein: CASSSGRVSPLHF.

V is TRBV19 and J is TRBJ2-7, with D tentatively TRBD2 (7 bases). The germline gives CDR1 LNHDA, CDR2 SQIVND (reference sequence). This CDR3 has 15 amino acids. V shed 9 bases and J shed 0 bases, with 18 bases lying between them. CDR3 in amino acids: CASAPGRGPSYEQYF. The CDR3 DNA sequence: TGTGCCAGCGCCCCTGGGCGGGGGCCCTCCTACGAGCAGTACTTC.

The gene calls are TRBV5-1 and TRBJ1-4; possible D gene TRBD1, 6 bases. Germline V gene lookup returns CDR1 SGHRS and CDR2 YFSETQ. This CDR3 comprises 15 residues. V gave up 4 bases and J gave up 3 bases, with 13 bases separating them. The CDR3 region has the DNA TGCGCCAGCAGCCTCACAGGGTTGTCTAATGAAAAACTGTTTTTT. It is translated as CASSLTGLSNEKLFF.

The rearrangement links TRBV5-6 to TRBJ1-5, with TRBD1 identical over 7 bases. The CDR3 contains 14 residues. CDR1 and CDR2 from the germline V gene are SGHDT and YYEEEE. V was pared by 4 bases and J by 4 bases, with 5 bases of the junction left unmatched. The CDR3 DNA sequence: TGTGCCAGCAGCGCCCTGGGACAGAATCAGCCCCAGCATTTT. Translation: CASSALGQNQPQHF.

The rearrangement links TRBV29-1 to TRBJ1-2; TRBD1 aligns across 7 bases. CDR1 and CDR2 from the germline V gene are SQVTM and ANQGSEA. The CDR3 runs 13 residues. V lost 7 bases and J lost 6; bases outside the gene matches: 11. The CDR3: CSDKKHDRDGYTF. CDR3 DNA: TGCAGCGACAAAAAACACGACAGGGATGGCTACACCTTC.

The DNA of the CDR3 is TGCGCCAGCAGTGAGCCCCAGGGCACAGATACGCAGTATTTT. It encodes CASSEPQGTDTQYF. The chain combines TRBV10-2 with TRBJ2-3; D call uncertain. Germline loops: CDR1 WSHSY, CDR2 SAAADI. The CDR3 spans 14 residues. Trimming removed 2 bases from V and 1 base from J, with 7 bases in between.

The chain couples TRBV24-1 to TRBJ2-1, with 7 nucleotides matching TRBD1. Germline-derived CDR1 and CDR2 are KGHDR and SFDVKD. The V and J ends lost 5 bases and 3 bases, in that order; junction bases with no gene match: 9. This CDR3 is 16 amino acids long. The CDR3 region is CATSASRGSIYNEQFF. The CDR3 DNA reads as TGTGCCACCAGTGCCTCCAGGGGGTCAATCTACAATGAGCAGTTCTTC.